The subject of this entry is one T cell receptor beta chain. Its antigen is currently unknown. The final CDR3 position lacks the conserved phenylalanine or tryptophan, pointing to a likely read error. This sample stems from a study of post-analysis software for immune sequencing data. Germline V gene data show CDR1 as SGHAT and CDR2 as FQDESV (reference sequence). Trimming left V 0 bases short and J 4 bases short, with 6 bases between. This CDR3 is built from 14 residues. Study outcomes and limitations: Controls showed lower frequencies than patients for roughly five TRBV segments, and TRBV5-6, TRBV5-1 and TRBV20-1 were among these.

Presence of unique molecular identifiers characterized the TCR beta cDNA libraries. One entry per CDR3 protein, called by TCRdb with MiXCR from the PCR reads. The top ten hold roughly 8.2% of the sample, which has about 430,000 distinct CDR3 sequences, about 40% seen once. The chain couples TRBV11-1 to TRBJ2-2; no definite D call. The sample comprised blood. This sequence originates from a girl aged 2-10 years with multiple sclerosis. CDR3 sequence reads: CASSLAMATGELFL. The CDR3 bases are TGTGCCAGCAGCTTAGCGATGGCCACCGGGGAGCTGTTTTTG.